This is a list of T cell receptor beta chains from one sample in a study of blood T cell repertoires in COVID-19. This table comes from immunoSEQ multiplex PCR, and its TCRdb copy is limited to in-frame clones, with some not included. The sample has some 260,000 clones, around four fifths seen once; the top ten hold about 4%. The sequencing input was PBMCs or T cells enriched from blood (not recorded which). The receptors derive from a man aged 25-40 years with acute COVID-19. CDR3s include the opening cysteine and the closing phenylalanine or tryptophan. D genes are given only for firm matches.

V	D	J	CDR3
TRBV14	TRBD2	TRBJ2-2	CASSQGGSGGPNTGELFF
TRBV19	TRBD2	TRBJ2-4	CASSTPGLAATKNIQYF
TRBV28	TRBD1	TRBJ1-3	CASRLGTGSSGNTIYF
TRBV18	.	TRBJ1-2	CASSPERGASMQSNYGYTF
TRBV11-2	TRBD1	TRBJ1-2	CASSKQGLDNYGYTF
TRBV24-1	TRBD1	TRBJ2-3	CATGQGPDTQYF
TRBV12-5	TRBD2	TRBJ2-2	CASGVASTSGRTGELFF
TRBV12-3/TRBV12-4	.	TRBJ1-1	CASTPGGTEAFF
TRBV7-8	.	TRBJ2-1	CASSLVTREQFF
TRBV11-2	TRBD2	TRBJ2-1	CASSSASGGAFYNEQFF
TRBV7-9	.	TRBJ1-1	CASSLTEENTEAFF
TRBV5-4	.	TRBJ1-6	CASSLENLPQGLHF
TRBV6-2/TRBV6-3	TRBD1	TRBJ1-5	CASSYSGTGNQPQHF
TRBV6-2/TRBV6-3	.	TRBJ1-2	CASSSPRGGPSYTF
TRBV5-6	TRBD2	TRBJ2-3	CASFTSGGSDTQYF
TRBV5-4	TRBD1	TRBJ1-6	CASTDLDRGYNSPLHF
TRBV18	.	TRBJ2-5	CASSPGQKETQYF
TRBV25-1	.	TRBJ1-2	CASSEYDRETENGYTF
TRBV7-9	.	TRBJ2-3	CASSLGMGPDTQYF
TRBV28	TRBD1	TRBJ1-1	CASSWGTGGTEAFF
TRBV7-9	.	TRBJ2-1	CASRGLADEQFF
TRBV5-4	.	TRBJ1-1	CASSYQLATEAFF
TRBV27	TRBD1	TRBJ1-6	CASSLLTGGAWNSPLHF